This T cell receptor (beta chain) was retrieved from a study of T cell responses to AZD1222 COVID-19 vaccine. Study-level findings and limits: Among the donors, most were white British and more were female, and clonal diversity was possibly underestimated.

About this clone itself: Its antigen is as yet unknown.

J was trimmed by 8 bases and V by 0 bases; bases with no gene match: 10. Germline CDR1 is ENHRY and CDR2 is SYGVKD. CDR3 length equals 18 residues. Profiling relied on immunoSEQ multiplex PCR, and the TCRdb table lists in-frame clones only, not all of them. The sample comprises about 150,000 clones, about 91% of which are singletons, and under 2.5% rests with the top ten. The clonotype was recovered from an adult in good health. Sample: peripheral blood, taken on day 0 of AZD1222 vaccination. V gene TRBV10-3 combines with J gene TRBJ2-1; 13 bases align to TRBD2. CDR3 nucleotides: TGTGCCATCAGTGAGTCGGGGCTAGGACTAGCGGGAGCCCATGAGCAGTTCTTC. Translation: CAISESGLGLAGAHEQFF.